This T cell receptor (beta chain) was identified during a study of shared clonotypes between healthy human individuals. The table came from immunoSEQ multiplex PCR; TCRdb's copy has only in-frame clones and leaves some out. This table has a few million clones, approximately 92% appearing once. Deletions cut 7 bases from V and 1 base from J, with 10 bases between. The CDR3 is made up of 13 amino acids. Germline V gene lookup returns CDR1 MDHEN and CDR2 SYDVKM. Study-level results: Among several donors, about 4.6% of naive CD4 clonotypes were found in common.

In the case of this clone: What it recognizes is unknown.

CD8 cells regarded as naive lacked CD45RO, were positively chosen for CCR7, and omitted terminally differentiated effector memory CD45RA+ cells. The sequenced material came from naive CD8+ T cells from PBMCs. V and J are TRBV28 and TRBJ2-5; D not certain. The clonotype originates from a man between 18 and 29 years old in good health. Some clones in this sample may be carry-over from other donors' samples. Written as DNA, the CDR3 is TGTGCCAGCACCCCGCCTGCCCAAGAGACCCAGTACTTC. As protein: CASTPPAQETQYF.